One and the same sample provided the 27 T cell receptor beta chains below, sequenced in a study of blood T cell repertoires in COVID-19. Profiled with immunoSEQ multiplex PCR; TCRdb holds only in-frame clones, not every one. The sample lists 30,000 to 40,000 clones; around 87% were seen once. The material sequenced was peripheral blood. The receptors come from a man in his fifties or sixties with active COVID-19.

As DNA, the CDR3 is TGTGCCAGCAGCTTAGAGTCGGGGAGTGGGGCCAACGTCCTGACTTTC. Its translation is CASSLESGSGANVLTF. The chain links TRBV7-6 to TRBJ2-6, with D possibly matching TRBD2 (5 bases). Germline loops: CDR1 SGHVS, CDR2 FNYEAQ. This CDR3 contains 16 residues. The V and J ends lost 1 base and 3 bases respectively, with 10 bases between them.

The V gene is TRBV29-1, the J gene TRBJ2-3, with 7 bases matching TRBD1. From germline, CDR1 is SQVTM and CDR2 ANQGSEA. CDR3 length: 15 amino acids. J was trimmed by 6 bases and V by 8 bases; bases with no gene match: 17. The CDR3: CSQSRGTPSGDTQYF. For the CDR3, the DNA is TGCAGCCAAAGCAGGGGGACGCCTTCGGGGGATACGCAGTATTTT.

The V call is TRBV6-2 or TRBV6-3, the J call TRBJ2-7; 10 nucleotides match TRBD2. This CDR3 is 15 amino acids long. In germline, CDR1 is MNHEY, CDR2 SVGEGT. V was pared by 5 bases and J by 2 bases, with 6 bases of the junction left unmatched. In nucleotides, the CDR3 is TGTGCCAGCAGTCTTACTAGCGGGGCCACCTACGAGCAGTACTTC. Translation: CASSLTSGATYEQYF.

This clone was counted a few times. The rearrangement joins TRBV4-2 to TRBJ2-1; 8 bases are shared with TRBD2. The CDR3 has 17 amino acids. V was clipped by 1 base and J by 4 bases; unmatched bases: 9. Germline-derived CDR1 and CDR2 are LGHNA and YNFKEQ. The CDR3 reads CASSQVGGATGYNEQFF. The CDR3 coding sequence is TGTGCCAGCAGCCAAGTCGGGGGGGCGACAGGTTACAATGAGCAGTTCTTC.

The chain is built from TRBV11-2 and TRBJ2-7; 7 nucleotides line up with TRBD2. This CDR3 is built from 15 residues. Per germline, CDR1 SGHAT and CDR2 FQNNGV. V lost 2 bases to trimming and J lost 0 bases; unmatched junction nucleotides: 4. The CDR3 spells CASSLWGGTSYEQYF. The CDR3 coding sequence is TGTGCCAGCAGCTTATGGGGGGGAACCTCCTACGAGCAGTACTTC.

Here the CDR3 reads CASSIKGEWARVYNEQFF. The CDR3 nucleotides read TGTGCCAGTAGTATAAAGGGGGAGTGGGCTCGGGTTTACAATGAGCAGTTCTTC. V gene TRBV19 combines with J gene TRBJ2-1; TRBD1 is a possible D gene (6 bases). This CDR3 has 18 amino acids. V shed 2 bases and J shed 4 bases, with 21 bases lying between them. CDR1 and CDR2 (germline): LNHDA, SQIVND (reference sequence).

The chain is built from TRBV19 and TRBJ1-1, with 7 nucleotides matching TRBD1. CDR3 length equals 13 residues. Germline loops: CDR1 LNHDA, CDR2 SQIVND (reference sequence). The junction had 3 bases not matched to a gene; V was cut back by 7 bases and J by 1 base. Here the CDR3 reads CASIEGANTEAFF. CDR3 bases: TGTGCCAGTATAGAGGGGGCGAACACTGAAGCTTTCTTT.

The chain is built from TRBV4-3 and TRBJ1-4; TRBD1 is a possible D gene (6 bases). Trimming took 0 bases from V and 7 from J, leaving 12 bases between them. The CDR3 extends over 15 amino acids. CDR1 is LGHNA, CDR2 YSLEER, per germline. The DNA for the CDR3 is TGCGCCAGCAGCCAAGATCAGGGGTTCCCTGAAAAACTGTTTTTT. It specifies CASSQDQGFPEKLFF.

This clone was seen just once. V gene TRBV9 combines with J gene TRBJ2-1, with 10 nucleotides matching TRBD2. V shed 2 bases, J shed 1 base, and the junction held 0 bases outside the gene matches. CDR1 SGDLS and CDR2 YYNGEE come from the germline V gene. The CDR3 covers 15 residues. Here the CDR3 DNA reads TGTGCCAGCAGCGTTAGCGGGAGGTCCTACAATGAGCAGTTCTTC. It is translated as CASSVSGRSYNEQFF.

The rearrangement uses TRBV29-1 and TRBJ2-1, with 14 bases matching TRBD2. Germline V gene lookup returns CDR1 SQVTM and CDR2 ANQGSEA. V was pared by 6 bases and J by 1 base, with 5 bases of the junction left unmatched. CDR3 length equals 16 residues. The CDR3 protein is CSVGTSGRASYNEQFF. In nucleotides, the CDR3 is TGCAGCGTCGGGACTAGCGGGAGAGCGTCCTACAATGAGCAGTTCTTC.

J is TRBJ2-3 and V is TRBV5-6; possibly TRBD2 for D (5 bases). Germline CDR1 and CDR2: SGHDT and YYEEEE. The CDR3 totals 15 residues. The V end was cut by 3 bases, the J end by 5 bases, with 16 bases between. The CDR3 sequence: CASSWRRPGVDTQYF. In DNA form, the CDR3 reads TGTGCCAGCAGCTGGAGGAGACCCGGGGTAGATACGCAGTATTTT.

A few counts support this clone. The rearrangement joins TRBV5-4 to TRBJ2-7, with 9 positions matching TRBD1. V gave up 4 bases and J gave up 0 bases; unmatched junction bases: 2. Germline CDR1 is SGHNT and CDR2 is YYREEE (reference sequence). CDR3 length equals 14 residues. The CDR3 loop is CASSGDRVSYEQYF. As DNA, the CDR3 is TGTGCCAGCAGCGGGGACAGGGTCTCCTACGAGCAGTACTTC. The variable domain in full, with the rest retrieved from reference TRBV5-4 and TRBJ2-7, is ETGVTQSPTHLIKTRGQQVTLRCSSQSGHNTVSWYQQALGQGPQFIFQYYREEENGRGNFPPRFSGLQFPNYSSELNVNALELDDSALYLCASSGDRVSYEQYFGPGTRLTVT.

CDR3 loop: CASSLGQSFSGNTIYF. DNA for the CDR3: TGTGCCAGCAGTTTGGGACAGTCTTTCTCTGGAAACACCATATATTTT. The chain links TRBV2 to TRBJ1-3; 7 bases match TRBD1. V gave up 5 bases and J gave up 0 bases; unmatched junction bases: 7. The CDR3 runs to 16 residues. Looked up from germline, CDR1 is SNHLY and CDR2 is FYNNEI.

The V and J genes are TRBV11-2 and TRBJ1-1; D remains ambiguous. Germline V gives CDR1 SGHAT, CDR2 FQNNGV. The V and J ends lost 1 base and 8 bases respectively, with 14 bases between them. The CDR3 has 14 amino acids. The DNA of the CDR3 is TGTGCCAGCAGCTTAGGGGCACGGTCGGTCGAAGCTTTCTTT. Translated, it gives CASSLGARSVEAFF.

The chain combines TRBV19 with TRBJ2-3, with 10 nucleotides matching TRBD2. V was clipped by 6 bases and J by 0 bases; unmatched bases: 0. The germline gives CDR1 LNHDA, CDR2 SQIVND (reference sequence). This CDR3 has 14 residues. CDR3 sequence: CASRTSGSTDTQYF. The CDR3 DNA is TGTGCCAGTAGGACTAGCGGGAGCACAGATACGCAGTATTTT.

This sequence joins TRBV30 and TRBJ2-1, with a tentative D call TRBD2 (5 bases). This CDR3 has 15 residues. The V gene lost 4 bases and the J gene lost 0 bases, with 13 bases spanning the gap. Germline V gene data show CDR1 as GTSNPN and CDR2 as SVGIG (reference sequence). CDR3 in DNA: TGTGCCTGGACACGAGGGTCGAGCTCCTACAATGAGCAGTTCTTC. Translation gives CAWTRGSSSYNEQFF.

This clone was observed once. The chain uses TRBV7-9 and TRBJ2-1, with 12 bases that match TRBD2. Germline CDR1 SEHNR, CDR2 FQNEAQ (reference sequence). This CDR3 spans 16 amino acids. With V trimmed by 0 bases and J by 7 bases, 4 bases remained unmatched. The CDR3 DNA is TGTGCCAGCAGCTTAGCGCTAGCGGGAGGGCTTAATGAGCAGTTCTTC. Its translation: CASSLALAGGLNEQFF.

The J gene is TRBJ2-5, the V gene TRBV7-3; D is perhaps TRBD2 (5 bases). CDR3 length: 14 amino acids. CDR1 SGHTA and CDR2 FQGTGA come from the germline V gene. Trimming took 0 bases from V and 1 from J, leaving 6 bases between them. For the CDR3, the DNA is TGTGCCAGCAGCTTAACCGGACTCCAAGAGACCCAGTACTTC. Protein product: CASSLTGLQETQYF.

This clone was picked up one time. At the DNA level, this CDR3 is encoded by other sequences in the same sample as well. The chain combines TRBV27 with TRBJ2-2; a weak D match, TRBD1 (5 bases). Germline CDR1 is MNHEY and CDR2 is SMNVEV (reference sequence). V was trimmed by 2 bases and J by 5 bases, leaving 9 bases between them. The CDR3 has 14 amino acids. As DNA, the CDR3 is TGTGCCAGCAGTTTAGGGGCTTCGACCGGGGAGCTGTTTTTT. It specifies CASSLGASTGELFF.

This clone was recorded only once. The rearrangement uses TRBV5-1 and TRBJ2-5, with 9 bases lining up with TRBD2. The CDR3 has 15 residues. Losses at the gene ends were 3 bases for V and 7 bases for J; bases not matched to a gene: 10. Germline-derived CDR1 and CDR2 are SGHRS and YFSETQ. The CDR3 nucleotides are TGCGCCAGCAGCTCGGGACTAGCCTCCGTGCGGACCCAGTACTTC. Translation: CASSSGLASVRTQYF. The complete variable domain, with remaining parts taken from reference TRBV5-1 and TRBJ2-5, reads KAGVTQTPRYLIKTRGQQVTLSCSPISGHRSVSWYQQTPGQGLQFLFEYFSETQRNKGNFPGRFSGRQFSNSRSEMNVSTLELGDSALYLCASSSGLASVRTQYFGPGTRLLVL.

The chain carries TRBV29-1 and TRBJ2-1, with D uncertain. The CDR3 is 12 amino acids. V shed 3 bases and J shed 4 bases, with 7 bases lying between them. Germline CDR1 SQVTM, CDR2 ANQGSEA. CDR3 protein: CSVEASYNEQFF. The CDR3 region has the DNA TGCAGCGTTGAGGCTTCGTACAATGAGCAGTTCTTC.

The chain recombines TRBV6-4 with TRBJ2-3; 11 bases fit TRBD2. CDR3 length: 15 residues. J was trimmed by 6 bases and V by 4 bases; bases with no gene match: 6. Germline CDR1 is MRHNA and CDR2 is SNTAGT. CDR3 region: CASSVLAGAGDTQYF. CDR3 in DNA: TGTGCCAGCAGTGTACTAGCGGGAGCGGGGGATACGCAGTATTTT.

The rearrangement joins TRBV19 to TRBJ1-6; TRBD1 is a possible D gene (5 bases). The CDR3 is made up of 16 amino acids. The germline V and J ends were trimmed by 3 bases and 2 bases, with 11 bases remaining between them. The V gene's germline CDR1 is LNHDA and CDR2 SQIVND (reference sequence). CDR3: CASSMARATYNSPLHF. CDR3 sequence (DNA): TGTGCCAGTAGTATGGCCAGGGCTACCTATAATTCACCCCTCCACTTT.

The chain recombines TRBV18 with TRBJ2-7; D might be TRBD1 (7 bases). The CDR3 has 16 residues. Germline assignment: CDR1 KGHSH and CDR2 LQKENI. Trimming stripped 3 bases from V and 1 base from J, with 16 bases between. In nucleotides, the CDR3 is TGTGCCAGCTCACCTCAGGGGGGCGCGGGATCCTACGAGCAGTACTTC. Its translation is CASSPQGGAGSYEQYF. The full variable domain, with the rest looked up from reference TRBV18 and TRBJ2-7, is NAGVMQNPRHLVRRRGQEARLRCSPMKGHSHVYWYRQLPEEGLKFMVYLQKENIIDESGMPKERFSAEFPKEGPSILRIQQVVRGDSAAYFCASSPQGGAGSYEQYFGPGTRLTVT.

This sequence joins TRBV30 and TRBJ1-2, with D uncertain. Trimming left V 5 bases short and J 1 base short, with 8 bases between. This CDR3 region has 12 residues. Per germline, CDR1 GTSNPN and CDR2 SVGIG (reference sequence). CDR3 loop: CAWSGVNYGYTF. The CDR3, as DNA: TGTGCCTGGTCCGGAGTTAACTATGGCTACACCTTC.

CDR3 residues: CASSPTGGQETQYF. DNA of the CDR3: TGTGCCAGCAGCCCCACAGGGGGGCAAGAGACCCAGTACTTC. The chain links TRBV3-1 (or the pseudogene TRBV3-2) to TRBJ2-5; TRBD1 agrees at 8 bases. V dropped 4 bases and J dropped 2; count of bases not matched to a gene: 3. The CDR3 is made up of 14 amino acids. Germline V lookup: CDR1 LGHDT, CDR2 YNNKEL (reference sequence).

In its sample, this clone is medium-sized (0.01 to 0.1%). This rearrangement joins TRBV3-1 (or the pseudogene TRBV3-2) to TRBJ1-1, with TRBD1 identical over 8 bases. V gave up 6 bases and J gave up 5 bases; unmatched junction bases: 11. The germline V gene has CDR1 LGHDT and CDR2 YNNKEL (reference sequence). This CDR3 has 15 amino acids. CDR3 DNA sequence: TGTGCCAGCAGTCACAGAACAGGGGGGAGGACTGAAGCTTTCTTT. Translated, it gives CASSHRTGGRTEAFF.